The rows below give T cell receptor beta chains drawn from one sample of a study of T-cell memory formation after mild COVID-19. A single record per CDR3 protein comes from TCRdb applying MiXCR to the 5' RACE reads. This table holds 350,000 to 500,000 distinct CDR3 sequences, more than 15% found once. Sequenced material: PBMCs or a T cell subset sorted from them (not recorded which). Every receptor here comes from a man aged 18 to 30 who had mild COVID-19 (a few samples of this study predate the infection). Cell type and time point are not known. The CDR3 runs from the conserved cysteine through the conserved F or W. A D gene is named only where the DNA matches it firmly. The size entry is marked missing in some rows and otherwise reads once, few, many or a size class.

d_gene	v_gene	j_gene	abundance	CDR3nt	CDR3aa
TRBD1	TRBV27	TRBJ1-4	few	TGTGCCAGCAGTCCGGGGACAGGTGGAAAACTGTTTTTT	CASSPGTGGKLFF
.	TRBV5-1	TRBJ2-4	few	TGCGCCAGCAGCCACTATGGTCAGGGAGGGTACTTC	CASSHYGQGGYF
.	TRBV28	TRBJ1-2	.	TGTGCCAGCAGTCCCCCGGCGGAGGGCTATGGCTACACCTTC	CASSPPAEGYGYTF
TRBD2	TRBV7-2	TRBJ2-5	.	TGTGCCAGCAGCCCTAGCGGGGGGGCGCGGGAGACCCAGTACTTC	CASSPSGGARETQYF
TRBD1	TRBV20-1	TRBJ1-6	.	TGCAGTGCTAGGGTCACAGGGGCGAATAATTCACCCCTCCACTTT	CSARVTGANNSPLHF
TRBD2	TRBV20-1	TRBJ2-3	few	TGCAGTGCTAGGATAGTAGCGGGTTTCAGCACAGATACGCAGTATTTT	CSARIVAGFSTDTQYF
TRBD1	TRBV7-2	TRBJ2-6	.	TGTGCCAGCAGCCCGACAGGGGCCGGCTCTGGGGCCAACGTCCTGACTTTC	CASSPTGAGSGANVLTF
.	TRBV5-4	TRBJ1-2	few	TGTGCCAGCAACGACAGAGCAAACTATGGCTACACCTTC	CASNDRANYGYTF
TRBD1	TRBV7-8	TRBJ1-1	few	TGTGCCAGCAGTAAAGGGGACAGGGGGATGAACACTGAAGCTTTCTTT	CASSKGDRGMNTEAFF
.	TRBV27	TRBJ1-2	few	TGTGCCAGCAGTTTAGGGCCCAACTATGGCTACACCTTC	CASSLGPNYGYTF
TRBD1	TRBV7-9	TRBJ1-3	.	TGTGCCAGCAGCTATGGACAGGCCAACACCATATATTTT	CASSYGQANTIYF
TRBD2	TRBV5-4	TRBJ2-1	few	TGTGCCAGCAGCAGAGGGATAGCGGGGGTTTATAATGAGCAGTTCTTC	CASSRGIAGVYNEQFF
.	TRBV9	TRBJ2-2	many	TGTGCCAGCAGCGCGACAGTGAACACCGGGGAGCTGTTTTTT	CASSATVNTGELFF
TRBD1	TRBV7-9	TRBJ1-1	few	TGTGCCAGCAGCCGGGACAGGGGATGGAGGACTGAAGCTTTCTTT	CASSRDRGWRTEAFF
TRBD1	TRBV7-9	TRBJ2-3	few	TGTGCCAGCAGCTTACCGGGACAGGACACAGATACGCAGTATTTT	CASSLPGQDTDTQYF
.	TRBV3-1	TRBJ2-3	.	TGTGCCAGCAGCCAAGATCGGGGGCGGGGAGGCGTTACAGATACGCAGTATTTT	CASSQDRGRGGVTDTQYF
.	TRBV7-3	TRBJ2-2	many	TGTGCCAGCAGCTTAATGGGGCGTAACACCGGGGAGCTGTTTTTT	CASSLMGRNTGELFF
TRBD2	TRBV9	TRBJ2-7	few	TGTGCCAGCAGCGTAGAACCTAGCGGGGGAGCCTACGAGCAGTACTTC	CASSVEPSGGAYEQYF
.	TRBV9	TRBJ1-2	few	TGTGCCAGCAGCTCCCAAAGGGGGACAACCTATGGCTACACCTTC	CASSSQRGTTYGYTF
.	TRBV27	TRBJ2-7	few	TGTGCCAGCGGGGTCGGGGATCCCGTTTCCTACGAGCAGTACTTC	CASGVGDPVSYEQYF
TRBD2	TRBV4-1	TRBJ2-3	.	TGCGCCAGCAGGCGAGGACTAGCCCCAGATACGCAGTATTTT	CASRRGLAPDTQYF
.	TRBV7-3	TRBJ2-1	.	TGTGCCAGCAGCTTAACGGGGGCGTCGGTATCTGAGCAGTTCTTC	CASSLTGASVSEQFF
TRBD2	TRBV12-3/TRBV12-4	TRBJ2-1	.	TGTGCCAGCAGTTTTCCGGGGGGATCTAATGAGCAGTTCTTC	CASSFPGGSNEQFF
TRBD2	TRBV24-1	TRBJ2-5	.	TGTGCCACCAGTGACCCGGGAGGAAAAGAGACCCAGTACTTC	CATSDPGGKETQYF
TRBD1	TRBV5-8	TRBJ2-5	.	TGTGCCAGCAGGTTTGACAGGGCAGAGACCCAGTACTTC	CASRFDRAETQYF
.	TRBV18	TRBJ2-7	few	TGTGCCAGCTCACCACTAGCACAGGGCTACGAGCAGTACTTC	CASSPLAQGYEQYF
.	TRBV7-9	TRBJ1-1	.	TGTGCCAGCAGCTCACCGGCCGGGGCTGAAGCTTTCTTT	CASSSPAGAEAFF
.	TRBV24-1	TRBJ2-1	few	TGTGCCACCAGTGAGGCGGCGGGGGCCCTCGATGAGCAGTTCTTC	CATSEAAGALDEQFF
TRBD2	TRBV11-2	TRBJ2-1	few	TGTGCCAGCAGCTTATCGCTAGCGGGGGGGCTCAATGAGCAGTTCTTC	CASSLSLAGGLNEQFF
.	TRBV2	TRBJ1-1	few	TGTGCCAGCATCCCTTCGTTAGGTGGGGGGATCACTGAAGCTTTCTTT	CASIPSLGGGITEAFF
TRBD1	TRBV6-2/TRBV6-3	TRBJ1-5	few	TGTGCCAGCAGCGATGGGATCTACGGGACAGACAATCAGCCCCAGCATTTT	CASSDGIYGTDNQPQHF
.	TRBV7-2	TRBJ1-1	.	TGTGCCAGCAGCCGCCCGACTCCCACTGAAGCTTTCTTT	CASSRPTPTEAFF
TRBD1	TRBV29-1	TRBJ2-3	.	TGCAGCGTTGCGGGACAGTACACAGATACGCAGTATTTT	CSVAGQYTDTQYF
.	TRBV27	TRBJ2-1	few	TGTGCCAGCAGTTTAGGGGGGAGCCGTGACAATGAGCAGTTCTTC	CASSLGGSRDNEQFF
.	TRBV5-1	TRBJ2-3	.	TGCGCCAGCAGTCGGTTATCGGATACGCAGTATTTT	CASSRLSDTQYF
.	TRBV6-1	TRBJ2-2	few	TGTGCCAGCAGTGAGAGCAGGGCCAGCGGGGAGCTGTTTTTT	CASSESRASGELFF
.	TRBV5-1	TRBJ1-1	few	TGCGCCAGCAGCGAGTACGGCCAGGGCACAACTGAAGCTTTCTTT	CASSEYGQGTTEAFF
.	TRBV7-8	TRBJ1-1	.	TGTGCCAGCAGCTCTGATATCGGAAATATAAACACTGAAGCTTTCTTT	CASSSDIGNINTEAFF
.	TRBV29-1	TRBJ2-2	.	TGCAGCGTCAAGTGGGGCTGGGTCGGGGAGCTGTTTTTT	CSVKWGWVGELFF
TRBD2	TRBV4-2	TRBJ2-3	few	TGTGCCAGCAGCCAAGATCTGATGCAGGGGACTAGCGGGAGAGGAACAGATACGCAGTATTTT	CASSQDLMQGTSGRGTDTQYF
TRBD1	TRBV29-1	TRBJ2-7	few	TGCAGCGTCCTGCGGACAGGGAGCTCCTACGAGCAGTACTTC	CSVLRTGSSYEQYF
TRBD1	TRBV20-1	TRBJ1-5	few	TGCAGTGCCCATACAGGGGCGCTGAATCAGCCCCAGCATTTT	CSAHTGALNQPQHF
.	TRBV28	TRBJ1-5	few	TGTGCCAGCAGTTTATTGGGGTCAGGAATCAACCAGCCCCAGCATTTT	CASSLLGSGINQPQHF
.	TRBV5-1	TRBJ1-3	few	TGCGCCAGCAGCTTACGGGGCCGCGACTCTGGAAACACCATATATTTT	CASSLRGRDSGNTIYF
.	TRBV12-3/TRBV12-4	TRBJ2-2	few	TGTGCCACCGGCCCCCAACTGGGGACCGGGGAGCTGTTTTTT	CATGPQLGTGELFF
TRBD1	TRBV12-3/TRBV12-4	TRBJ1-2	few	TGTGCCAGCAATGACAGGGGTAGTCTCGGCTACACCTTC	CASNDRGSLGYTF
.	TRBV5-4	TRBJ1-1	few	TGTGCCAGCAGCTCTGTCGGGAGGAACACTGAAGCTTTCTTT	CASSSVGRNTEAFF
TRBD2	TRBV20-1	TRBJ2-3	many	TGCAGTGCCCTCGCCGGGGGGGCAACAGATACGCAGTATTTT	CSALAGGATDTQYF
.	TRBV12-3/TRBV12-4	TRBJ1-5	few	TGTGCCAGCAGTACGTACGGAAATGATCAGCCCCAGCATTTT	CASSTYGNDQPQHF
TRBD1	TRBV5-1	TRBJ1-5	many	TGCGCCAGCAGCGCGGGACAGGGGGATCAGCCCCAGCATTTT	CASSAGQGDQPQHF
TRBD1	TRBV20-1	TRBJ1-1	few	TGCAGTGCGGACGCGGGACAGGGCACTGAAGCTTTCTTT	CSADAGQGTEAFF
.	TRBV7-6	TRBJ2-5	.	TGTGCCAGCAGAAAACAGGTCTTCCAAGAGACCAAGTACTTC	CASRKQVFQETKYF
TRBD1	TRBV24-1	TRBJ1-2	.	TGTGCCACCAGTGATTTTGACAGGGGGTATGGCTACACCTTC	CATSDFDRGYGYTF
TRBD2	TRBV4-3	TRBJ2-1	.	TGCGCCAGCAGCCAAGATCGGCTAGCGGGGCTCAACAATGAGCAGTTCTTC	CASSQDRLAGLNNEQFF